This T cell receptor beta chain was captured by sequencing in a study of cytomegalovirus exposure and HLA in healthy donors. Study-wide results and limits: Reportedly, cytomegalovirus status was diagnosed with high sensitivity and specificity. A few CMV-associated chains were confirmed in vitro to be specific for CMV antigens. That first-cohort TCR clusters tended to co-occur in the roughly 130 validation repertoires was found in a later analysis.

Profiling relied on immunoSEQ multiplex PCR, and the TCRdb table lists in-frame clones only, not all of them. Found here are some 150,000 clones, roughly 90% of them singletons; the top ten hold 20% to 25%. Germline CDR1 is SGHDT and CDR2 is YYEEEE. This CDR3 is built from 13 residues. The V end was cut by 4 bases, the J end by 6 bases, with 12 bases between. As concerns this clone: Its matching antigen is unknown.

The gene calls are TRBV5-6 and TRBJ2-3; D is ambiguous. This sequence was found in a man younger than 30 in good health and CMV-seropositive. The sequencing input was PBMCs. The CDR3 region has the DNA TGTGCCAGCAGCATGCTTAATCGGGATACGCAGTATTTT. Protein product: CASSMLNRDTQYF.